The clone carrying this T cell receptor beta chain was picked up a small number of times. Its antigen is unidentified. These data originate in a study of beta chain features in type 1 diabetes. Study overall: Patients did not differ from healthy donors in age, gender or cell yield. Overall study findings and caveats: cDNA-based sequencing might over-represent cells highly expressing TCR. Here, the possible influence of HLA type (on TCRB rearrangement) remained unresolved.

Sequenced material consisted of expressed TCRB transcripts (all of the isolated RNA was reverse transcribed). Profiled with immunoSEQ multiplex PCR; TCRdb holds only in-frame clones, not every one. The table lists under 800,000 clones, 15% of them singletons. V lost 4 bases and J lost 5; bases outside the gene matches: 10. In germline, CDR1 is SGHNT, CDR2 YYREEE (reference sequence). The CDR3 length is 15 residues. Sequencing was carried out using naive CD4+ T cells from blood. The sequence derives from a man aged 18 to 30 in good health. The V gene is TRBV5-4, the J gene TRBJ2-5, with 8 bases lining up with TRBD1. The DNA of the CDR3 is TGTGCCAGCAGCCAGCAGGCGACAGGGGCCGAGACCCAGTACTTC. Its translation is CASSQQATGAETQYF.